Below are 19 T cell receptor beta chains sequenced from a single sample in a study of cytomegalovirus exposure and HLA in healthy donors. PCR used 60 Vbeta primers and 13 Jbeta primers. Clones were sequenced by immunoSEQ multiplex PCR, and TCRdb holds only the in-frame ones, with some missing. The data show around 150,000 clones, approximately 85% seen once. The sample consisted of PBMCs. All receptors derive from a man aged 45-60 years in good health and CMV-seropositive.

The chain uses TRBV5-6 and TRBJ1-2; TRBD1 matches 8 bases. CDR3 size: 12 residues. Germline trimming cut 5 bases from V and 8 bases from J; bases unmatched to any gene: 5. The germline V gene has CDR1 SGHDT and CDR2 YYEEEE. Written as DNA, the CDR3 is TGTGCCAGCAGGTGGACAGGGCAGGGCTACACCTTC. Protein sequence: CASRWTGQGYTF.

This clone was seen a few times. This chain uses TRBV7-8 with TRBJ2-2; TRBD2 might be the D (6 bases). Germline-derived CDR1 and CDR2 are SGHVS and FQNEAQ. This CDR3 is built from 16 residues. Deletions cut 1 base from V and 7 bases from J, with 16 bases between. The CDR3 protein is CASSLELFRGIGELFF. CDR3 nucleotides: TGTGCCAGCAGCTTAGAGCTCTTTCGGGGGATCGGGGAGCTGTTTTTT.

The chain has TRBV5-5 and TRBJ1-1; TRBD1 is a possible D gene (5 bases). The V gene lost 2 bases and the J gene lost 0 bases, with 11 bases spanning the gap. This CDR3 is built from 15 residues. Germline CDR1 and CDR2: SGHKS and YYEKEE (reference sequence). This CDR3 reads CASSFLTVMNTEAFF. The CDR3 DNA is TGTGCCAGCAGCTTCCTGACAGTTATGAACACTGAAGCTTTCTTT.

The chain carries TRBV19 and TRBJ1-5, with 7 bases lining up with TRBD1. This CDR3 is 14 amino acids long. V lost 3 bases to trimming and J lost 8 bases; unmatched junction nucleotides: 7. CDR1 LNHDA and CDR2 SQIVND come from the germline V gene (reference sequence). The CDR3 protein is CASSISRTGEPQHF. CDR3 DNA sequence: TGTGCCAGTAGTATTTCCCGAACAGGGGAGCCCCAGCATTTT.

V is TRBV5-4 and J is TRBJ1-2; no clear D gene. In germline, CDR1 is SGHNT, CDR2 YYREEE (reference sequence). Trimming shortened V by 0 bases and J by 4 bases, and 10 bases separated the two germline ends. The CDR3 runs to 14 residues. This chain's CDR3 is CASSLDRVGYGYTF. The CDR3 bases are TGTGCCAGCAGCTTGGATCGGGTCGGCTATGGCTACACCTTC. Filled out from reference TRBV5-4 and TRBJ1-2, the complete variable domain reads ETGVTQSPTHLIKTRGQQVTLRCSSQSGHNTVSWYQQALGQGPQFIFQYYREEENGRGNFPPRFSGLQFPNYSSELNVNALELDDSALYLCASSLDRVGYGYTFGSGTRLTVV.

This clone was seen only once. The rearrangement uses TRBV28 and TRBJ2-2; D perhaps matches TRBD1 (5 bases). CDR1 is MDHEN, CDR2 SYDVKM, per germline. This CDR3 is built from 16 residues. Trimming left V 6 bases short and J 0 bases short, with 14 bases between. CDR3 DNA: TGTGCCAGCAGCCCAATGGGCAGGGCGAACACCGGGGAGCTGTTTTTT. It specifies CASSPMGRANTGELFF.

J is TRBJ1-2 and V is TRBV6-4; 8 positions match TRBD1. The CDR3 length is 13 residues. Germline CDR1 is MRHNA and CDR2 is SNTAGT. J was trimmed by 4 bases and V by 8 bases; bases with no gene match: 6. CDR3 nucleotide sequence: TGTGCCAGCTCCGGACAGGGTGGCTATGGCTACACCTTC. Encoded protein: CASSGQGGYGYTF.

The V and J genes are TRBV19 and TRBJ1-5; 10 bases align to TRBD1. The CDR3 consists of 16 residues. Looked up from germline, CDR1 is LNHDA and CDR2 is SQIVND (reference sequence). J gave up 3 bases and V 6 bases, and 8 bases lay outside the gene matches. The CDR3 DNA reads as TGTGCCAGTAGGGACAGGGGGAGGGGAGACAATCAGCCCCAGCATTTT. Amino acid sequence: CASRDRGRGDNQPQHF.

The CDR3 spells CSVVLPGSNTEAFF. The DNA of the CDR3 is TGCAGCGTTGTACTCCCAGGGTCTAACACTGAAGCTTTCTTT. V usage is TRBV29-1 and J usage is TRBJ1-1; TRBD1 is a possible D gene (5 bases). Trimming left V 4 bases short and J 2 bases short, with 14 bases between. CDR1 and CDR2 (germline): SQVTM, ANQGSEA. The CDR3 length is 14 residues.

The genes are TRBV9 and TRBJ2-1; 8 bases align to TRBD2. CDR3 size: 16 residues. Germline CDR1 SGDLS, CDR2 YYNGEE. Germline trimming cut 3 bases from V and 2 bases from J; bases unmatched to any gene: 7. The chain's CDR3 is CASSEGLAGPYNEQFF. In nucleotides, the CDR3 is TGTGCCAGCAGCGAAGGGCTAGCGGGCCCCTACAATGAGCAGTTCTTC.

This chain connects TRBV5-1 to TRBJ2-7; tentative D call: TRBD1 (5 bases). Germline CDR1 is SGHRS and CDR2 is YFSETQ. The V and J ends lost 2 bases and 6 bases respectively, with 15 bases between them. The CDR3 extends over 14 amino acids. This chain's CDR3 is CASSFTGQRREQYF. The CDR3 DNA reads TGCGCCAGCAGCTTTACAGGCCAGAGACGCGAGCAGTACTTC.

The V and J genes are TRBV9 and TRBJ2-7; tentative D call: TRBD2 (6 bases). Germline values: CDR1 SGDLS, CDR2 YYNGEE. The CDR3 is made up of 15 amino acids. Trimming pared 0 bases from V and 7 bases from J, leaving 17 bases between. CDR3 amino acids: CASSVGGQGLSEQYF. The CDR3 DNA reads TGTGCCAGCAGCGTAGGGGGCCAGGGACTCTCTGAGCAGTACTTC.

The V gene is TRBV18, the J gene TRBJ2-1, with 8 positions matching TRBD2. The CDR3 runs 14 residues. With V trimmed by 3 bases and J by 3 bases, 1 base remained unmatched. CDR1 and CDR2 from the germline V gene are KGHSH and LQKENI. CDR3 sequence: CASSPAGGYNEQFF. The DNA for the CDR3 is TGTGCCAGCTCACCTGCGGGGGGCTACAATGAGCAGTTCTTC. Variable domain in full (rest from reference TRBV18 and TRBJ2-1): NAGVMQNPRHLVRRRGQEARLRCSPMKGHSHVYWYRQLPEEGLKFMVYLQKENIIDESGMPKERFSAEFPKEGPSILRIQQVVRGDSAAYFCASSPAGGYNEQFFGPGTRLTVL.

This clone was observed a few times. This chain uses TRBV7-9 with TRBJ1-1; no clear D. With 5 bases removed from V and 6 bases from J, the gap between germline ends came to 13 bases. Germline V gives CDR1 SEHNR, CDR2 FQNEAQ (reference sequence). The CDR3 is made up of 13 amino acids. In DNA, the CDR3 is TGTGCCAGCAGCCGCCCGGGGAGCTCTGAAGCTTTCTTT. As protein: CASSRPGSSEAFF.

The V and J genes are TRBV27 and TRBJ1-2; maybe TRBD1 (5 bases). Germline CDR1 MNHEY, CDR2 SMNVEV (reference sequence). Trimming shortened V by 5 bases and J by 4 bases, and 11 bases separated the two germline ends. This CDR3 has 13 residues. CDR3 sequence: CASSPGLLYGYTF. The DNA for the CDR3 is TGTGCCAGCAGTCCGGGACTGCTCTATGGCTACACCTTC.

The gene calls are TRBV5-6 and TRBJ2-1; maybe TRBD1 (6 bases). This CDR3 contains 17 residues. V lost 4 bases, J lost 3 bases, and 20 bases lay in between. Germline CDR1 and CDR2: SGHDT and YYEEEE. CDR3 in DNA: TGTGCCAGCAGCGATTCGGGATCTGGACAGTACTACAATGAGCAGTTCTTC. Translated: CASSDSGSGQYYNEQFF.

This clone has a handful of counts. The chain combines TRBV4-2 with TRBJ2-3; 8 bases are shared with TRBD2. Germline-derived CDR1 and CDR2 are LGHNA and YNFKEQ. Losses at the gene ends were 4 bases for V and 3 bases for J; bases not matched to a gene: 12. This CDR3 has 17 residues. As DNA, the CDR3 is TGTGCCAGCAGCCTTGATGGAGCGGGAGTAGGAACAGATACGCAGTATTTT. As protein: CASSLDGAGVGTDTQYF.

CDR3 residues: CASSQGTTTDTQYF. The CDR3 DNA is TGTGCCAGCAGCCAAGGGACAACGACAGATACGCAGTATTTT. This chain joins TRBV7-8 and TRBJ2-3; tentatively, D is TRBD1 (6 bases). The length of the CDR3 is 14 residues. V was trimmed by 5 bases and J by 3 bases, leaving 12 bases between them. In germline, CDR1 is SGHVS, CDR2 FQNEAQ. Looking up the rest from reference TRBV7-8 and TRBJ2-3 gives the full variable domain: GAGVSQSPRYKVAKRGQDVALRCDPISGHVSLFWYQQALGQGPEFLTYFQNEAQLDKSGLPSDRFFAERPEGSVSTLKIQRTQQEDSAVYLCASSQGTTTDTQYFGPGTRLTVL.

V is TRBV30 and J is TRBJ2-7; TRBD1 agrees at 9 bases. V lost 3 bases and J lost 6; bases outside the gene matches: 6. Germline CDR1 GTSNPN, CDR2 SVGIG (reference sequence). The CDR3 is 13 residues long. CDR3 sequence: CAWRTGTGFEQYF. The CDR3 DNA follows: TGTGCCTGGAGAACCGGGACAGGGTTCGAGCAGTACTTC. The entire variable domain, with the rest obtained from reference TRBV30 and TRBJ2-7, is as follows: SQTIHQWPATLVQPVGSPLSLECTVEGTSNPNLYWYRQAAGRGLQLLFYSVGIGQISSEVPQNLSASRPQDRQFILSSKKLLLSDSGFYLCAWRTGTGFEQYFGPGTRLTVT.